This entry concerns a single T cell receptor (beta chain). The data derive from a study of T cell changes during pregnancy in multiple sclerosis. Clones were read by immunoSEQ multiplex PCR, and TCRdb kept only the in-frame ones, dropping some. Seen here are fewer than 90,000 clones, around 95% observed once, and the top ten hold 1.4%. Deletions cut 4 bases from V and 3 bases from J, with 10 bases between. The CDR3 consists of 13 residues. The germline V gene encodes CDR1 SGHNT and CDR2 YYREEE (reference sequence). The sample consisted of peripheral blood, taken in the third trimester of pregnancy. The chain couples TRBV5-4 to TRBJ1-2; D possibly corresponds to TRBD1 (5 bases). The sequence was obtained from a female donor in good health, enrolled as a control in a pregnancy study. DNA for the CDR3: TGTGCCAGCAGCGTCGACAGAGACTATGGCTACACCTTC. It is translated as CASSVDRDYGYTF.